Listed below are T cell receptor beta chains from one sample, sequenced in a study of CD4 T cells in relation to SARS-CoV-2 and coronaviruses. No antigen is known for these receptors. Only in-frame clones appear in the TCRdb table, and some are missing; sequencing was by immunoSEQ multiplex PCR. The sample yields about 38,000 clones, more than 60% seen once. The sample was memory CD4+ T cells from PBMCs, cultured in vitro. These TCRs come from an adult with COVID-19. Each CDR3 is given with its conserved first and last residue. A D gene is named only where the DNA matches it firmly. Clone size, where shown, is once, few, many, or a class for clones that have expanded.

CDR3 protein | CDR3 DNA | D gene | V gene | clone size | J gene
CASSTDSRSYNEQFF | TGTGCCAGCAGCACGGACAGTCGCTCCTACAATGAGCAGTTCTTC | NA | TRBV3-1/TRBV3-2 | NA | TRBJ2-1
CASSLKGVNTQYF | TGTGCCAGCAGTTTAAAAGGGGTCAACACGCAGTATTTT | NA | TRBV27 | NA | TRBJ2-3
CASSQRRWGENEKLFF | TGCGCCAGCAGCCAACGCCGGTGGGGAGAAAATGAAAAACTGTTTTTT | NA | TRBV4-3 | NA | TRBJ1-4
CSVEEGPQGSRWGSSYNEQFF | TGCAGCGTTGAAGAGGGCCCGCAGGGGAGTCGCTGGGGGAGCTCCTACAATGAGCAGTTCTTC | NA | TRBV29-1 | NA | TRBJ2-1
CATSGGDGSRTQYF | TGTGCCACCAGTGGGGGTGACGGGAGTCGGACGCAGTATTTT | NA | TRBV24-1 | few | TRBJ2-3
CASSSTERAESPKNIQYF | TGTGCCAGCAGTTCCACAGAGCGTGCGGAGTCGCCCAAAAACATTCAGTACTTC | NA | TRBV28 | once | TRBJ2-4
CASSFWGDNTGELFF | TGTGCCAGCAGTTTCTGGGGGGATAACACCGGGGAGCTGTTTTTT | NA | TRBV27 | NA | TRBJ2-2
CASTPRQGVNSGNTIYF | TGTGCCAGCACCCCTAGACAGGGGGTAAACTCTGGAAACACCATATATTTT | TRBD1 | TRBV7-2 | NA | TRBJ1-3
CASSRGTGELFF | TGTGCCAGCAGCCGCGGGACCGGGGAGCTGTTTTTT | NA | TRBV11-3 | NA | TRBJ2-2
CASSLSLAGGGETQYF | TGTGCTAGCAGCCTCTCTTTAGCGGGAGGAGGAGAGACCCAGTACTTC | TRBD2 | TRBV7-7 | NA | TRBJ2-5
CASSYSPGWGYGYTF | TGTGCCAGCAGTTACTCGCCCGGCTGGGGCTATGGCTACACCTTC | NA | TRBV6-2/TRBV6-3 | NA | TRBJ1-2
CASSPEASGSSRYF | TGTGCCAGCAGCCCAGAGGCTAGCGGGAGCTCGAGGTACTTC | TRBD2 | TRBV5-4 | NA | TRBJ2-4
CASSLEWLAGVNQETQYF | TGTGCCAGCAGCTTAGAATGGCTAGCGGGAGTCAACCAAGAGACCCAGTACTTC | TRBD2 | TRBV7-2 | NA | TRBJ2-5
CATSREGRHNQPQHF | TGTGCCACCAGCAGAGAGGGACGGCACAATCAGCCCCAGCATTTT | NA | TRBV15 | NA | TRBJ1-5
CASSPGLAGEVILTYEQYF | TGTGCCAGCAGCCCTGGACTAGCGGGAGAGGTTATCCTTACCTACGAGCAGTACTTC | TRBD2 | TRBV14 | NA | TRBJ2-7
CSARIQGGGLF | TGCAGTGCTAGAATACAGGGGGGGGGACTCTTC | NA | TRBV20-1 | NA | TRBJ2-1
CASSHWATGRETQYF | TGTGCCAGCAGTCATTGGGCCACCGGGCGGGAGACCCAGTACTTC | NA | TRBV27 | NA | TRBJ2-5
CASRYKSGYTF | TGTGCCAGCAGGTACAAGAGCGGCTACACCTTC | NA | TRBV28 | NA | TRBJ1-2
CASSRSGALKEAFF | TGTGCCAGCAGTCGATCGGGGGCGCTGAAAGAAGCTTTCTTT | NA | TRBV27 | NA | TRBJ1-1
CASSIAGLAYEQYF | TGTGCCAGTAGTATAGCGGGCCTCGCCTACGAGCAGTACTTC | NA | TRBV19 | few | TRBJ2-7
CASLNIGGKEEQYF | TGTGCCAGCCTGAATATAGGTGGGAAGGAAGAGCAGTACTTC | NA | TRBV28 | NA | TRBJ2-7
CASTSVASGLDEQFF | TGTGCCAGCACGTCCGTGGCTAGCGGACTGGATGAGCAGTTCTTC | TRBD2 | TRBV2 | NA | TRBJ2-1
CASSLRHRGEAFF | TGTGCCAGCAGTTTGCGCCACCGGGGTGAAGCTTTCTTT | NA | TRBV12-3/TRBV12-4 | NA | TRBJ1-1
CASSPLAGGPKNEQYF | TGCGCCAGCAGCCCATTAGCGGGAGGGCCAAAAAACGAGCAGTACTTC | TRBD2 | TRBV5-1 | NA | TRBJ2-7
CASSSGQDTEAFF | TGTGCCAGCAGCTCCGGGCAGGACACTGAAGCTTTCTTT | NA | TRBV11-3 | few | TRBJ1-1
CASSSGTRETQYF | TGTGCCAGCAGCTCCGGGACTAGAGAGACCCAGTACTTC | TRBD2 | TRBV7-3 | NA | TRBJ2-5
CASGPTGAENTDTQYF | TGTGCCAGCGGTCCTACTGGGGCAGAAAATACAGATACGCAGTATTTT | NA | TRBV25-1 | NA | TRBJ2-3
CASSPDNLQGTEAFF | TGTGCCAGCTCACCGGACAACCTACAGGGCACTGAAGCTTTCTTT | NA | TRBV18 | NA | TRBJ1-1
CASSQVNLNIQYF | TGTGCCAGCAGCCAAGTCAACCTAAACATTCAGTACTTC | NA | TRBV3-1/TRBV3-2 | NA | TRBJ2-4